The TCR beta chain under discussion was sequenced for a study of cytomegalovirus exposure and HLA in healthy donors. Study results and caveats: One variant, a missense change in DCLRE1C, was linked in a later analysis to TCR beta V- and J-gene trimming. Sequencing likely generated an artifact that appeared as a cluster of highly shared sequence variants.

This clone was seen a single time. Its antigen is unidentified. Donors likely had unrecorded immune exposures despite being nominally healthy when sampled. Germline V CDR1 and CDR2: MDHEN, SYDVKM. The CDR3 is made up of 15 amino acids. The V gene lost 2 bases and the J gene lost 4 bases, with 11 bases spanning the gap. 13 Jbeta primers and 60 Vbeta primers were used for the PCR. The table came from immunoSEQ multiplex PCR; TCRdb's copy has only in-frame clones and leaves some out. The table includes around 150,000 clones, 75% to 90% detected once. Sequenced sample: PBMCs. This TCR was sampled from a girl aged 2 to 10 in good health and CMV-seropositive. The chain is built from TRBV28 and TRBJ2-2; D may be TRBD2 (6 bases). This chain's CDR3 is CASSLGTLLTGELFF. CDR3 nucleotide sequence: TGTGCCAGCAGTTTAGGGACTCTTCTCACCGGGGAGCTGTTTTTT.